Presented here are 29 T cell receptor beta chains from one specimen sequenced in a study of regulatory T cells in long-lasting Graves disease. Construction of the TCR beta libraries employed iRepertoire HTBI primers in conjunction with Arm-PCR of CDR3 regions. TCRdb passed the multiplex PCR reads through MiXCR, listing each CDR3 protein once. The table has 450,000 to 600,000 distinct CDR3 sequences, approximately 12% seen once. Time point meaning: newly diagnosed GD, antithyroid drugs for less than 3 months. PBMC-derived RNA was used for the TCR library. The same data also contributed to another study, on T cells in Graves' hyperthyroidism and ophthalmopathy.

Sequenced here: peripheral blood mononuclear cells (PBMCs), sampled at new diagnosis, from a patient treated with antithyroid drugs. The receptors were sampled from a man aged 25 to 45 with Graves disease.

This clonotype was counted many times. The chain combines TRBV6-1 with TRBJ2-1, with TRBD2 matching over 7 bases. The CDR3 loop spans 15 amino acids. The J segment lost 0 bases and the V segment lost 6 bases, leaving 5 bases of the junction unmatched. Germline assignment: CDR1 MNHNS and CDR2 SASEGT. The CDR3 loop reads CASRRAGSSYNEQFF. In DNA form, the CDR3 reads TGTGCCAGCAGGCGAGCGGGAAGCTCCTACAATGAGCAGTTCTTC.

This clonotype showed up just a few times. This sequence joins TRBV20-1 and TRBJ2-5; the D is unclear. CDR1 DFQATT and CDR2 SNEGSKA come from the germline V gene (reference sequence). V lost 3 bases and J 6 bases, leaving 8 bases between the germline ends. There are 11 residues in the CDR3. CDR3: CSARVSQTQYF. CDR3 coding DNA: TGCAGTGCTAGGGTCTCGCAGACCCAGTACTTC.

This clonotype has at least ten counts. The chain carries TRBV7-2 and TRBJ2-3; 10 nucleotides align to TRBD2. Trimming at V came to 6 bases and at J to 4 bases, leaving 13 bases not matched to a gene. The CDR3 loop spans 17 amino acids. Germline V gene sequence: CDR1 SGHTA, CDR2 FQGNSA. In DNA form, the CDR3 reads TGTGCCAGCAGAAGGACTAGCGGAAGTGGAGGGGCAGATACGCAGTATTTT. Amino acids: CASRRTSGSGGADTQYF.

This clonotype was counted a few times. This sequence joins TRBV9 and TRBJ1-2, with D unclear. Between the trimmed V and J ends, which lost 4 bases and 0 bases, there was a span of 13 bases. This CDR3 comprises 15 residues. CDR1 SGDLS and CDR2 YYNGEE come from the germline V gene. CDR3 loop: CASSPRTDPNYGYTF. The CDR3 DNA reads TGTGCCAGCAGCCCCCGGACGGACCCTAACTATGGCTACACCTTC.

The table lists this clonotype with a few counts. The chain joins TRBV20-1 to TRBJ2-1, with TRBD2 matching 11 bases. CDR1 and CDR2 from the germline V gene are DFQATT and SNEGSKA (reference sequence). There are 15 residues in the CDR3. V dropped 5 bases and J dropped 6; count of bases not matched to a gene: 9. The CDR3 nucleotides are TGCAGTGCTCAGTCGCGGCTAGCGGGAGGCAATGAGCAGTTCTTC. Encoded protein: CSAQSRLAGGNEQFF.

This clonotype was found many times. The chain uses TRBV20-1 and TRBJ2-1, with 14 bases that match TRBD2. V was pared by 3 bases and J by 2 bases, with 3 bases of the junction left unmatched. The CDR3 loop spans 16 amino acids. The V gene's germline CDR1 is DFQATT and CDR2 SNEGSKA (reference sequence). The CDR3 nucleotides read TGCAGTGCTAGCGCGACTAGCGGGAGGGCCTACAATGAGCAGTTCTTC. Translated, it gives CSASATSGRAYNEQFF.

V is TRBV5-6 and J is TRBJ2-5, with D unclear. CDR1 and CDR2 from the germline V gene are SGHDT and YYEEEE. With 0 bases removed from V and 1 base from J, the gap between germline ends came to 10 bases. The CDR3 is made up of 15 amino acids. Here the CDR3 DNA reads TGTGCCAGCAGCTTGGTGAACAGACCCCAAGAGACCCAGTACTTC. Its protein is CASSLVNRPQETQYF.

The CDR3 DNA follows: TGTGCCAGTACGGTCCAGGGGCCTTATAGCAATCAGCCCCAGCATTTT. This encodes CASTVQGPYSNQPQHF. The chain employs TRBV19 and TRBJ1-5; D possibly corresponds to TRBD1 (6 bases). Germline lookup yields CDR1 LNHDA and CDR2 SQIVND (reference sequence). V was pared by 7 bases and J by 0 bases, with 16 bases between. This CDR3 spans 16 amino acids.

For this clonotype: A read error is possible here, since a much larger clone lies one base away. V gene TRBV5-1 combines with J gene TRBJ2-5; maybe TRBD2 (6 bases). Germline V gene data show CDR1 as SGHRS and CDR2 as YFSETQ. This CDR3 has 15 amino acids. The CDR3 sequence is CASSLLTGLQETQHF. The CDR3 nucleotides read TGCGCCAGCAGCTTGTTGACGGGACTTCAAGAGACCCAGCACTTC.

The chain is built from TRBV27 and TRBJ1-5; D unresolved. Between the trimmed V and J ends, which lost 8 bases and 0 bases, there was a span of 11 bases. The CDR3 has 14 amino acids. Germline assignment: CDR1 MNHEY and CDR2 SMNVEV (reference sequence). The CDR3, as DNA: TGTGCCAGCCAACGGCAATATAGCAATCAGCCCCAGCATTTT. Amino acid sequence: CASQRQYSNQPQHF.

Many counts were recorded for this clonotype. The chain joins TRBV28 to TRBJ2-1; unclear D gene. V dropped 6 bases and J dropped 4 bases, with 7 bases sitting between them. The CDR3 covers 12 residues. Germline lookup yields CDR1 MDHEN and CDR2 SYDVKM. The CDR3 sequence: CASSPPYNEQFF. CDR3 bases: TGTGCCAGCAGCCCCCCGTACAATGAGCAGTTCTTC.

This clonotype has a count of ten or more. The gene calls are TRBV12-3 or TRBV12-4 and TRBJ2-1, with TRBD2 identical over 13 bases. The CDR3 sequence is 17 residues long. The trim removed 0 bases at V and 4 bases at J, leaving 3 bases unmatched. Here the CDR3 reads CASSLALAGGVYNEQFF. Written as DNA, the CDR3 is TGTGCCAGCAGTTTAGCACTAGCGGGGGGGGTATACAATGAGCAGTTCTTC.

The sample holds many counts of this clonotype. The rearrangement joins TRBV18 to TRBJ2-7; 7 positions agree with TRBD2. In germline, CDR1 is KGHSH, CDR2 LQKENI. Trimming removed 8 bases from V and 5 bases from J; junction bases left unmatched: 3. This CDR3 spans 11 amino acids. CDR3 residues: CASSGTDEQYF. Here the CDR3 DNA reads TGTGCCAGCAGCGGGACCGACGAGCAGTACTTC.

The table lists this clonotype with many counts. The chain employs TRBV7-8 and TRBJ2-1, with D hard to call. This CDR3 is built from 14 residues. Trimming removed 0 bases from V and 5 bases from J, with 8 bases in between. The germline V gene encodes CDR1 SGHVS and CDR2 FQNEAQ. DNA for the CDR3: TGTGCCAGCAGCTTAGCGCACCGGGACAATGAGCAGTTCTTC. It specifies CASSLAHRDNEQFF.

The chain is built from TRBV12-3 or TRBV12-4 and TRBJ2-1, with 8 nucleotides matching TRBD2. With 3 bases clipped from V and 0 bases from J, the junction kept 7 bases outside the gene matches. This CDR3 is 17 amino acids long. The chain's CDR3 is CASSFRRSGSSYNEQFF. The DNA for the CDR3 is TGTGCCAGCAGTTTTCGTCGGAGCGGGAGCTCCTACAATGAGCAGTTCTTC.

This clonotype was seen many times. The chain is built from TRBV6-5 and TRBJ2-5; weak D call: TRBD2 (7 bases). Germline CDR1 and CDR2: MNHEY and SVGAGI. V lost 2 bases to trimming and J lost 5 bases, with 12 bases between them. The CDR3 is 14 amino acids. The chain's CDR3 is CASSYGGARETQYF. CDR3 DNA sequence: TGTGCCAGCAGTTACGGGGGGGCCCGGGAGACCCAGTACTTC.

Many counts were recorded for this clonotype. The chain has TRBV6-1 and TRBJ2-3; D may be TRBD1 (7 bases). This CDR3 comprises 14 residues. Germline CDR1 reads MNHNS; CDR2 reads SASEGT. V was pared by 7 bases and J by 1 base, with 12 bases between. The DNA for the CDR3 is TGTGCCAGCAAGCAGGGGGGCCGCACAGATACGCAGTATTTT. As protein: CASKQGGRTDTQYF.

For the CDR3, the DNA is TGTGCCAGCAGTTACTCTAGCGGGAATGAGCAGTTCTTC. Protein: CASSYSSGNEQFF. This chain joins TRBV6-5 and TRBJ2-1; 7 positions match TRBD2. Germline CDR1 and CDR2: MNHEY and SVGAGI. The CDR3 is made up of 13 amino acids. Trimming removed 0 bases from V and 7 bases from J; junction bases left unmatched: 0.

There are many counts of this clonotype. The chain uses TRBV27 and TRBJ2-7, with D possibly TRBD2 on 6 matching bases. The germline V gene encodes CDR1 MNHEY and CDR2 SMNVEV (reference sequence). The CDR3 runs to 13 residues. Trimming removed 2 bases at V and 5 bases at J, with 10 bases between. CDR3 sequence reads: CASSLRGGHEQYF. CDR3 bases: TGTGCCAGCAGTTTAAGAGGAGGGCACGAGCAGTACTTC.

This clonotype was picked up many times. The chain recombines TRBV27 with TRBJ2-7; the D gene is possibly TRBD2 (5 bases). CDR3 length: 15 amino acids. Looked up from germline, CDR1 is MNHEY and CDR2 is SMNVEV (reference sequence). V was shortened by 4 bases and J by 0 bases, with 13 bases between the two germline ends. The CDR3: CASSSTHGSSYEQYF. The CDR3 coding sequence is TGTGCCAGCAGTTCTACCCATGGGAGCTCCTACGAGCAGTACTTC.

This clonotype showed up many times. CDR3 protein: CASSEYGGNQPQHF. In DNA form, the CDR3 reads TGTGCCAGCAGTGAATATGGCGGGAATCAGCCCCAGCATTTT. The V gene is TRBV2, the J gene TRBJ1-5; no firm D call. V lost 2 bases to trimming and J lost 4 bases, with 9 bases between them. The germline V gene has CDR1 SNHLY and CDR2 FYNNEI. CDR3 length: 14 residues. The full variable domain, rest sourced from reference TRBV2 and TRBJ1-5, is EPEVTQTPSHQVTQMGQEVILRCVPISNHLYFYWYRQILGQKVEFLVSFYNNEISEKSEIFDDQFSVERPDGSNFTLKIRSTKLEDSAMYFCASSEYGGNQPQHFGDGTRLSIL.

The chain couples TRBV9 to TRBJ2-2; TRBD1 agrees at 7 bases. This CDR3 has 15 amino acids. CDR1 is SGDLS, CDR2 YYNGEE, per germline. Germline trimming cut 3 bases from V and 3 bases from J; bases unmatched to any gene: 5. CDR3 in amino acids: CASSDGTAYTGELFF. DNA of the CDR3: TGTGCCAGCAGCGACGGGACAGCTTACACCGGGGAGCTGTTTTTT.

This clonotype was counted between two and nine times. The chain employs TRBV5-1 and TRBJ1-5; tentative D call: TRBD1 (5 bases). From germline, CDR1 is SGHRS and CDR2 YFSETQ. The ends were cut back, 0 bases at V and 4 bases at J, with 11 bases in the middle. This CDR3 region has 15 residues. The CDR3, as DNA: TGCGCCAGCAGCTTGGCGGGACTCCTGAATCAGCCCCAGCATTTT. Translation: CASSLAGLLNQPQHF.

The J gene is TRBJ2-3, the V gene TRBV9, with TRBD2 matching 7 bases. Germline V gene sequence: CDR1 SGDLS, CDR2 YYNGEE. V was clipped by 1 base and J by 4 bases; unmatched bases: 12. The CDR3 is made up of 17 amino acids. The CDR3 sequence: CASSVSGGAGWSDTQYF. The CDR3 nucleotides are TGTGCCAGCAGCGTATCCGGGGGAGCGGGATGGTCAGATACGCAGTATTTT. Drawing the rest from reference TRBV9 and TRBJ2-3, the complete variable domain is DSGVTQTPKHLITATGQRVTLRCSPRSGDLSVYWYQQSLDQGLQFLIQYYNGEERAKGNILERFSAQQFPDLHSELNLSSLELGDSALYFCASSVSGGAGWSDTQYFGPGTRLTVL.

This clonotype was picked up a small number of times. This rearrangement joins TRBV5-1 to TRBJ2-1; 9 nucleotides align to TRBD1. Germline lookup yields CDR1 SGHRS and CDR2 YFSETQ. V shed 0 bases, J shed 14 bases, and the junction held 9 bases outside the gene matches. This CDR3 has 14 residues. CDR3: CASSLGLRGDREFF. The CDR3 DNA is TGCGCCAGCAGCTTGGGTTTGAGAGGGGACAGGGAGTTCTTC.

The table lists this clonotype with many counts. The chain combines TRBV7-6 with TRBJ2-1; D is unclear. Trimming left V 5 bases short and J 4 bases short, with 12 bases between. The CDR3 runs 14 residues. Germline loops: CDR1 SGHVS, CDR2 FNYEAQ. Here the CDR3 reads CASSPSSFYNEQFF. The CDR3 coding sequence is TGTGCCAGCAGCCCTTCTAGTTTTTACAATGAGCAGTTCTTC.

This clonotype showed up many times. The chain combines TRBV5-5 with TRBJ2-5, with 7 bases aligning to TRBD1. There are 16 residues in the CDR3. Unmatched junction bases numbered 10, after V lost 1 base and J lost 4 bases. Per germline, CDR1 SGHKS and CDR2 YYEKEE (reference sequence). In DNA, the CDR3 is TGTGCCAGCAGCTTGACCCGAGACAGGGTTGGAGAGACCCAGTACTTC. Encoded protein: CASSLTRDRVGETQYF.

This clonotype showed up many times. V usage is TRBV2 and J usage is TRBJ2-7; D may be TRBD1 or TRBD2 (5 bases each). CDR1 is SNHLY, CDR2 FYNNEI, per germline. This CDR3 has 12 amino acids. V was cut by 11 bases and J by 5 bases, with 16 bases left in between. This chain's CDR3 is CAGGPQPHEQYF. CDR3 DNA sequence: TGTGCCGGGGGACCTCAGCCTCACGAGCAGTACTTC.

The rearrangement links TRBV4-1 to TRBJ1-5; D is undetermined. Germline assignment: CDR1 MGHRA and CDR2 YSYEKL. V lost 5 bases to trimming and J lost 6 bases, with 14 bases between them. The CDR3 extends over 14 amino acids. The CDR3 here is CASSVVSDGQPQHF. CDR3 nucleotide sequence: TGCGCCAGCAGCGTGGTATCGGACGGTCAGCCCCAGCATTTT.